Listed below are T cell receptor beta chains from one sample, sequenced in a study of T-cell reconstitution after alpha-beta-depleted transplantation in children. TCRdb analysed the PCR reads with MiXCR anew, one entry per CDR3 protein. The sample contains hundreds of thousands of distinct CDR3 sequences, around 19% of which appear only once. The sequences come from PBMCs from the stem cell graft donor, collected from the stem cell graft. The source of these receptors is a human donor who donated a stem cell graft to a child with acute lymphoblastic leukemia. The CDR3 runs from the conserved cysteine through the conserved F or W. The order of the fields is J gene, clone size, D gene, V gene, CDR3 protein, CDR3 DNA. D genes are given only for firm matches. Size tells how often a clone was seen (once, few, many) or the class of an expanded clone, and some rows leave it out.

TRBJ2-1 | . | . | TRBV20-1 | CCARGRGTPVLRGEQFF | TGCTGTGCTAGAGGTCGAGGGACTCCCGTACTAAGGGGCGAGCAGTTCTTC
TRBJ2-1 | few | . | TRBV27 | CASSFRESYNEQFF | TGTGCCAGCAGTTTTCGGGAGAGCTACAATGAGCAGTTCTTC
TRBJ1-2 | few | TRBD1 | TRBV7-9 | CASSFQMDRYYGYTF | TGTGCCAGCAGCTTCCAAATGGACAGGTACTATGGCTACACCTTC
TRBJ2-2 | few | . | TRBV4-1 | CASSQEGLNTGELFF | TGCGCCAGCAGCCAAGAGGGTCTGAACACCGGGGAGCTGTTTTTT
TRBJ2-5 | . | TRBD2 | TRBV4-1 | CASSPLAGAGETQYF | TGCGCCAGCAGCCCCCTAGCGGGAGCGGGAGAGACCCAGTACTTC
TRBJ1-5 | . | . | TRBV6-2/TRBV6-3 | CASNQRARGGNQPQHF | TGTGCCAGCAACCAAAGGGCACGCGGCGGTAATCAGCCCCAGCATTTT
TRBJ1-1 | . | TRBD1 | TRBV5-1 | CASSFTTGANTEAFF | TGCGCCAGCAGCTTCACAACAGGGGCAAACACTGAAGCTTTCTTT
TRBJ1-2 | . | . | TRBV7-9 | CASSQGGAQGYTF | TGTGCCAGCAGCCAAGGGGGGGCGCAAGGCTACACCTTC
TRBJ1-1 | few | . | TRBV5-1 | CASSIPREGMNTEAFF | TGCGCCAGCAGCATACCAAGGGAGGGAATGAACACTGAAGCTTTCTTT
TRBJ1-6 | . | TRBD1 | TRBV7-9 | CASSLGTGRNSPLHF | TGTGCCAGCAGCCTCGGGACAGGGCGGAATTCACCCCTCCACTTT
TRBJ2-5 | few | TRBD1 | TRBV29-1 | CSAWTGVETQYF | TGCAGCGCCTGGACAGGGGTAGAGACCCAGTACTTC
TRBJ2-2 | few | . | TRBV7-6 | CASSLPGGELFF | TGTGCCAGCAGCTTACCGGGCGGGGAGCTGTTTTTT